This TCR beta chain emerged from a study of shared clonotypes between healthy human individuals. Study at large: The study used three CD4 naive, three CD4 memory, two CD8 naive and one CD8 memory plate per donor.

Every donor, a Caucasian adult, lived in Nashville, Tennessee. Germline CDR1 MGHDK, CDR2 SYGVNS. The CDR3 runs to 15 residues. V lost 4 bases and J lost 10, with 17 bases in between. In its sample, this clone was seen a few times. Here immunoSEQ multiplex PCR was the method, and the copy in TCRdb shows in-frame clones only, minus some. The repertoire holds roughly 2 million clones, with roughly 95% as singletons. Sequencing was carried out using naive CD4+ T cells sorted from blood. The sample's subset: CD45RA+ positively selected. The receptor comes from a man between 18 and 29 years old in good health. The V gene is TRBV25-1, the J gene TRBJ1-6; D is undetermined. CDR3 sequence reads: CASSGPSGINSPLHF. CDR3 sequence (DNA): TGTGCCAGCAGTGGGCCTTCGGGGATTAACTCACCCCTCCACTTT. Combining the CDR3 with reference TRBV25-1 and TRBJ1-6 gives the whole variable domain EADIYQTPRYLVIGTGKKITLECSQTMGHDKMYWYQQDPGMELHLIHYSYGVNSTEKGDLSSESTVSRIRTEHFPLTLESARPSHTSQYLCASSGPSGINSPLHFGNGTRLTVT.